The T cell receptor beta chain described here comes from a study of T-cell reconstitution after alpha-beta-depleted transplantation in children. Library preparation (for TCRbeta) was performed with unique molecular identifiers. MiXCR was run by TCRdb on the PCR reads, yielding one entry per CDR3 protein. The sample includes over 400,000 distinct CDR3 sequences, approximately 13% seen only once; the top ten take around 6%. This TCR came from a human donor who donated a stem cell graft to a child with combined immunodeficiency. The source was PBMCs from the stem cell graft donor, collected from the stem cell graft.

This chain's CDR3 is CASTLAGGHIYNEQFF. The CDR3 nucleotides read TGTGCCAGCACTCTAGCGGGGGGACACATTTACAATGAGCAGTTCTTC. V and J are TRBV5-6 and TRBJ2-1, with 11 nucleotides matching TRBD2. Per germline, CDR1 SGHDT and CDR2 YYEEEE. This CDR3 has 16 residues. V trimming: 6 bases; J trimming: 4 bases; junction bases outside the gene matches: 9. The full variable domain, its missing parts supplied by reference TRBV5-6 and TRBJ2-1, is DAGVTQSPTHLIKTRGQQVTLRCSPKSGHDTVSWYQQALGQGPQFIFQYYEEEERQRGNFPDRFSGHQFPNYSSELNVNALLLGDSALYLCASTLAGGHIYNEQFFGPGTRLTVL.